The 32 T cell receptor beta chains below come from one sample, sequenced in a study of human T cells and chemical hapten exposure. Indicated time point: patch test 1, 2 weeks after DPC sensitization. The treatment: therapeutic diphenylcyclopropenone sensitization with weekly scalp DPC. TCRdb independently ran MiXCR on the RACE reads; one entry per CDR3 protein. The sample includes 370,000 or so distinct CDR3 sequences, 4% to 5.5% of them seen just once. The material was whole blood, obtained in connection with sensitization to the hapten diphenylcyclopropenone (DPC). These receptors came from a woman aged 50 to 60 with alopecia areata. Some clones in this sample may be carry-over from other donors' samples.

Details on this clonotype: A much more abundant neighbour one base away suggests this may be a read error. The CDR3 end shows no conserved phenylalanine or tryptophan, and so a read error is likely. V gene TRBV9 combines with J gene TRBJ2-3, with 13 bases that match TRBD2. V gave up 0 bases and J gave up 1 base; unmatched junction bases: 5. Germline V gene sequence: CDR1 SGDLS, CDR2 YYNGEE. The CDR3 is 18 residues long. CDR3 sequence: CASSVVTSGGAGTDTQYY. As DNA, the CDR3 is TGTGCCAGCAGCGTAGTTACTAGCGGGGGGGCCGGCACAGATACGCAGTATTAT.

This clonotype was observed at least ten times. The V and J genes are TRBV3-1 and TRBJ2-1; 7 nucleotides match TRBD1. Germline CDR1 is LGHDT and CDR2 is YNNKEL (reference sequence). Trimming at V came to 4 bases and at J to 6 bases, leaving 3 bases not matched to a gene. The CDR3 runs to 13 residues. The CDR3 coding sequence is TGTGCCAGCAGCCCCAGGGGGACCAATGAGCAGTTCTTC. Its translation: CASSPRGTNEQFF.

This clonotype came up a few times. The V call is TRBV2, the J call TRBJ1-6; 8 nucleotides agree with TRBD1. J was trimmed by 8 bases and V by 5 bases; bases with no gene match: 2. CDR1 is SNHLY, CDR2 FYNNEI, per germline. The CDR3 covers 13 residues. The CDR3 nucleotides are TGTGCCAGCAGTCCACAGGGGGATTCACCCCTCCACTTT. The encoded protein is CASSPQGDSPLHF.

This rearrangement joins TRBV12-3 or TRBV12-4 to TRBJ2-4; weak D call: TRBD2 (5 bases). This CDR3 has 14 residues. Trimming removed 6 bases from V and 0 bases from J, with 9 bases in between. CDR3 sequence (DNA): TGTGCCAGCAGCCGGGATGCAGCCAAAAACATTCAGTACTTC. Translated, it gives CASSRDAAKNIQYF.

Ten or more counts support this clonotype. The chain has TRBV7-9 and TRBJ2-6; tentative D call: TRBD1 (5 bases). Germline V CDR1 and CDR2: SEHNR, FQNEAQ (reference sequence). CDR3 length: 17 amino acids. V gave up 5 bases and J gave up 4 bases, with 18 bases separating them. The CDR3 DNA is TGTGCCAGCAGCCCCCCCCAGACAGCGTCGGGGGCCAACGTCCTGACTTTC. Translation: CASSPPQTASGANVLTF.

In its sample, this clonotype was seen many times. The CDR3 DNA reads as TGTGCCAGCAGCCAAGATTGGAGGGGACGGAAAGAGACCCAGTACTTC. It translates to CASSQDWRGRKETQYF. The rearrangement joins TRBV14 to TRBJ2-5, with a weak D call TRBD2 (6 bases). The CDR3 runs to 16 residues. The germline gives CDR1 SGHDN, CDR2 FVKESK. With 0 bases removed from V and 3 bases from J, the gap between germline ends came to 14 bases.

The rearrangement uses TRBV7-9 and TRBJ1-6; D call uncertain. The V gene lost 4 bases and the J gene lost 7 bases, with 8 bases spanning the gap. Germline V gene data show CDR1 as SEHNR and CDR2 as FQNEAQ (reference sequence). The CDR3 consists of 13 residues. CDR3: CASSSLLNSPLHF. The CDR3 DNA follows: TGTGCCAGCAGCTCCCTTCTAAATTCACCCCTCCACTTT.

On this clonotype: Possible read error: a much larger clone is one base away. This rearrangement joins TRBV7-8 to TRBJ1-3; D call uncertain. The CDR3 sequence is 15 residues long. Germline values: CDR1 SGHVS, CDR2 FQNEAQ. CDR3 nucleotides: TGTGGCAGCAGCCAAGACGGCCGCTCTGGAAACACCATATATTTT. It is translated as CGSSQDGRSGNTIYF.

The chain uses TRBV7-2 and TRBJ1-5; 9 positions agree with TRBD1. Germline V gene data show CDR1 as SGHTA and CDR2 as FQGNSA. V was pared by 4 bases and J by 5 bases, with 6 bases of the junction left unmatched. The CDR3 has 15 amino acids. The CDR3: CASSYRDRVDQPQHF. For the CDR3, the DNA is TGTGCCAGCAGCTACCGGGACAGGGTCGATCAGCCCCAGCATTTT. Looking up the rest from reference TRBV7-2 and TRBJ1-5 gives the full variable domain: GAGVSQSPSNKVTEKGKDVELRCDPISGHTALYWYRQSLGQGLEFLIYFQGNSAPDKSGLPSDRFSAERTGGSVSTLTIQRTQQEDSAVYLCASSYRDRVDQPQHFGDGTRLSIL.

This clonotype was counted ten times or more. V and J are TRBV28 and TRBJ2-1, with TRBD2 as a possible D gene (5 bases). CDR1 is MDHEN and CDR2 is SYDVKM in the germline V gene. Trimming cost V 2 bases and J 6 bases, with 11 bases left between them. The CDR3 is made up of 14 amino acids. Here the CDR3 DNA reads TGTGCCAGCAGTTTAAGGGAGAGGGTCAATGAGCAGTTCTTC. The encoded protein is CASSLRERVNEQFF.

In its sample, this clonotype was seen many times. The chain combines TRBV7-9 with TRBJ2-3; D might be TRBD1 or TRBD2, each matching 5 bases. CDR1 and CDR2 from the germline V gene are SEHNR and FQNEAQ (reference sequence). V lost 3 bases and J lost 4, with 17 bases in between. This CDR3 spans 16 amino acids. This chain's CDR3 is CASSLNRGPGADTQYF. The CDR3 nucleotides read TGTGCCAGCAGCTTGAACCGGGGCCCTGGGGCAGATACGCAGTATTTT.

The rearrangement uses TRBV29-1 and TRBJ2-5; D remains ambiguous. CDR3 length: 13 amino acids. In germline, CDR1 is SQVTM, CDR2 ANQGSEA. With 8 bases removed from V and 8 bases from J, the gap between germline ends came to 21 bases. The CDR3 is CSLVSDWGDTQYF. Written as DNA, the CDR3 is TGCAGCCTCGTGAGTGACTGGGGTGACACCCAGTACTTC.

This clonotype was recorded at least ten times. V gene TRBV2 combines with J gene TRBJ2-3, with 8 bases that match TRBD1. This CDR3 is 13 amino acids long. V gave up 6 bases and J gave up 9 bases; unmatched junction bases: 8. CDR1 SNHLY and CDR2 FYNNEI come from the germline V gene. The CDR3 DNA sequence: TGTGCCAGCAGCAAGGACAGGGACCAAACGCAGTATTTT. As protein: CASSKDRDQTQYF. Variable domain in full (rest from reference TRBV2 and TRBJ2-3): EPEVTQTPSHQVTQMGQEVILRCVPISNHLYFYWYRQILGQKVEFLVSFYNNEISEKSEIFDDQFSVERPDGSNFTLKIRSTKLEDSAMYFCASSKDRDQTQYFGPGTRLTVL.

This clonotype was found many times. The chain joins TRBV6-2 or TRBV6-3 to TRBJ2-1; D might be TRBD2 (5 bases). This CDR3 comprises 14 residues. Germline loops: CDR1 MNHEY, CDR2 SVGEGT. The V end lost 2 bases, the J end lost 7 bases, and 12 bases lay between the germline ends. CDR3 sequence reads: CASSYNLGGNEQFF. In DNA, the CDR3 is TGTGCCAGCAGTTACAACCTCGGCGGGAATGAGCAGTTCTTC.

This clonotype was seen a handful of times. The V gene is TRBV7-9, the J gene TRBJ1-4; no reliable D call. V lost 7 bases, J lost 8 bases, and 20 bases lay in between. CDR1 and CDR2 from the germline V gene are SEHNR and FQNEAQ (reference sequence). This CDR3 has 15 amino acids. For the CDR3, the DNA is TGTGCCAGCACCCGATACGGCCTCAGTGGCGAAAAACTGTTTTTT. It specifies CASTRYGLSGEKLFF.

This clonotype was found a few times. V and J are TRBV15 and TRBJ2-7; D may correspond to TRBD1 or TRBD2 (5 bases each). Germline lookup yields CDR1 LNHNV and CDR2 YYDKDF (reference sequence). The CDR3 sequence is 15 residues long. The V end was cut by 0 bases, the J end by 6 bases, with 15 bases between. This CDR3 reads CATSRDPTGPGEQYF. DNA for the CDR3: TGTGCCACCAGCAGAGATCCTACGGGGCCCGGCGAGCAGTACTTC.

This clonotype was recorded at least ten times. The rearrangement joins TRBV6-6 to TRBJ1-1; D is undetermined. The CDR3 has 14 amino acids. Trimming left V 2 bases short and J 0 bases short, with 7 bases between. The germline gives CDR1 MNHNY, CDR2 SVGAGI (reference sequence). The CDR3 DNA is TGTGCCAGCAGTTACACACGGGTGAACACTGAAGCTTTCTTT. It yields the protein CASSYTRVNTEAFF.

This clonotype was seen many times. A junction boundary mismatches the germline segment, possibly from a read error. The rearrangement joins TRBV15 to TRBJ2-3; 9 bases match TRBD2. The CDR3 is made up of 14 amino acids. Germline CDR1 LNHNV, CDR2 YYDKDF (reference sequence). The CDR3 DNA follows: TGTGCCACCAGCAGAGTGGCGGGAGGGCCTCGAAACCATTTT. This gives the protein CATSRVAGGPRNHF.

Only a few counts were recorded for this clonotype. The genes are TRBV11-2 and TRBJ2-1; a weak D match, TRBD2 (6 bases). Trimming left V 7 bases short and J 7 bases short, with 11 bases between. CDR1 and CDR2 (germline): SGHAT, FQNNGV. This CDR3 region has 12 residues. This chain's CDR3 is CASIGTGNEQFF. CDR3 DNA sequence: TGTGCCAGCATTGGGACTGGGAATGAGCAGTTCTTC.

V is TRBV5-5 and J is TRBJ2-7; D remains unclear. The germline V gene has CDR1 SGHKS and CDR2 YYEKEE (reference sequence). V lost 3 bases and J 3 bases, leaving 16 bases between the germline ends. The CDR3 runs to 15 residues. CDR3 in amino acids: CASSSTGSLYYEQYF. DNA for the CDR3: TGTGCCAGCAGCTCCACCGGGTCTTTATACTACGAGCAGTACTTC.

This clonotype was seen at least ten times. J is TRBJ2-3 and V is TRBV29-1; 7 nucleotides agree with TRBD2. The CDR3 runs to 14 residues. The germline V gene has CDR1 SQVTM and CDR2 ANQGSEA. Unmatched junction bases numbered 13, after V lost 5 bases and J lost 8 bases. The chain's CDR3 is CSVSKTASGATQYF. CDR3 in DNA: TGCAGCGTTTCCAAGACGGCCAGCGGGGCTACGCAGTATTTT.

This clonotype showed up many times. The CDR3 loop reads CASSSEGGEAFF. The CDR3 coding sequence is TGCGCCAGCAGCTCCGAAGGCGGTGAAGCTTTCTTT. The V gene is TRBV5-1, the J gene TRBJ1-1, with D unclear. The CDR3 is made up of 12 amino acids. Germline V gene data show CDR1 as SGHRS and CDR2 as YFSETQ. V lost 3 bases and J 7 bases, leaving 10 bases between the germline ends.

This clonotype showed up just a few times. The chain employs TRBV3-1 and TRBJ1-6, with 7 bases that match TRBD1. There are 15 residues in the CDR3. The J segment lost 6 bases and the V segment lost 5 bases, leaving 7 bases of the junction unmatched. Germline V gives CDR1 LGHDT, CDR2 YNNKEL (reference sequence). The CDR3 loop is CASSYGGQLNSPLHF. CDR3 coding DNA: TGTGCCAGCAGCTACGGGGGACAGCTTAATTCACCCCTCCACTTT.

This clonotype came up many times. The chain has TRBV20-1 and TRBJ1-5, with 7 bases aligning to TRBD1. CDR3 length: 14 amino acids. The V gene's germline CDR1 is DFQATT and CDR2 SNEGSKA (reference sequence). V trimming: 2 bases; J trimming: 6 bases; junction bases outside the gene matches: 7. Here the CDR3 DNA reads TGCAGTGCTAGAAGTGGAGGGGGCGCTCAGCCCCAGCATTTT. Translating gives CSARSGGGAQPQHF.

Here the CDR3 reads CATGQGKRTQYF. Here the CDR3 DNA reads TGTGCCACGGGACAGGGAAAGAGAACCCAGTACTTC. The chain links TRBV21-1 to TRBJ2-5; TRBD1, as called in the table, went unchecked against the DNA. TRBV21-1 is described as a pseudogene. The CDR3 totals 12 residues.

This clonotype was observed many times. The CDR3 reads CASSHVAWGSSYEQYF. CDR3 in DNA: TGTGCCAGCAGTCACGTTGCCTGGGGGAGCTCCTACGAGCAGTACTTC. The chain employs TRBV12-3 or TRBV12-4 and TRBJ2-7; D is perhaps TRBD1 or TRBD2 (5 bases each). The CDR3 loop spans 16 amino acids. Trimming pared 5 bases from V and 0 bases from J, leaving 17 bases between.

With regard to this clonotype: This may come from a read error, since a much larger clone is one base off. The V and J genes are TRBV30 and TRBJ1-2, with no clear D. CDR1 and CDR2 from the germline V gene are GTSNPN and SVGIG (reference sequence). There are 13 residues in the CDR3. The CDR3 region is CAWSVHGNYGFTF. DNA of the CDR3: TGTGCCTGGAGTGTACACGGAAACTATGGCTTCACCTTC.

This clonotype was seen more than once but under ten times. Here the CDR3 DNA reads TGTGCCAGCAGCCACCGTGGGACAGGGTATAACTATGGCTACACCTTC. Amino acid sequence: CASSHRGTGYNYGYTF. V usage is TRBV28 and J usage is TRBJ1-2; 9 positions agree with TRBD1. Germline V gene data show CDR1 as MDHEN and CDR2 as SYDVKM. V dropped 6 bases and J dropped 1; count of bases not matched to a gene: 9. The CDR3 extends over 16 amino acids.

This clonotype was seen repeatedly, ten times or more. The chain links TRBV7-9 to TRBJ1-4; a possible D gene is TRBD1 (5 bases). The V end was cut by 1 base, the J end by 7 bases, with 13 bases between. The CDR3 runs to 15 residues. Germline lookup yields CDR1 SEHNR and CDR2 FQNEAQ (reference sequence). The CDR3 DNA is TGTGCCAGCAGCTTAGAGGTGGTGCAGGGTGAAAAACTGTTTTTT. It yields the protein CASSLEVVQGEKLFF.

This clonotype was seen at least ten times. The CDR3 loop reads CASRSQGYTEAFF. CDR3 bases: TGTGCCAGCAGGTCACAGGGGTACACTGAAGCTTTCTTT. This chain joins TRBV27 and TRBJ1-1, with 7 nucleotides matching TRBD1. Germline V gene data show CDR1 as MNHEY and CDR2 as SMNVEV (reference sequence). This CDR3 spans 13 amino acids. V trimming: 6 bases; J trimming: 3 bases; junction bases outside the gene matches: 4.

This clonotype was seen more than once but under ten times. The chain carries TRBV25-1 and TRBJ1-5, with TRBD1 matching 7 bases. The V and J ends lost 3 bases and 4 bases, in that order; junction bases with no gene match: 3. The CDR3 has 14 residues. Germline CDR1 reads MGHDK; CDR2 reads SYGVNS. The DNA of the CDR3 is TGTGCCAGCAGTGAGACAGGGCAGAATCAGCCCCAGCATTTT. Translating it yields CASSETGQNQPQHF.

A few counts support this clonotype. This rearrangement joins TRBV7-8 to TRBJ2-1, with a possible D match to TRBD2 (5 bases). Germline V gene data show CDR1 as SGHVS and CDR2 as FQNEAQ. V was shortened by 4 bases and J by 8 bases, with 27 bases between the two germline ends. There are 18 residues in the CDR3. DNA of the CDR3: TGTGCCAGCAGCTCAGCGAGAGCGGTAGGGCGTTTTGACGATGAGCAGTTCTTC. Its protein is CASSSARAVGRFDDEQFF.